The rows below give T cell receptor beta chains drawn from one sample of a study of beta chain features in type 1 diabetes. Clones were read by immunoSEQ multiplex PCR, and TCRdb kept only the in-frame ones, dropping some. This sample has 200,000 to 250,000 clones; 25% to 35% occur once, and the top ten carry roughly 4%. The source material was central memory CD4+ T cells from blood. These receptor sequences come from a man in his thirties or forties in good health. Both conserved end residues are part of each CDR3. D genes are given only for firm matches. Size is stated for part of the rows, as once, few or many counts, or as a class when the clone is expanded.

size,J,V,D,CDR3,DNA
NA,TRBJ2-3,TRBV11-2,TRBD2,CASGTLAGGSTQYF,TGTGCCAGCGGCACCCTAGCGGGGGGGAGTACGCAGTATTTT
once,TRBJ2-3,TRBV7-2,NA,CASSLATTSTDTQYF,TGTGCCAGCAGCTTAGCGACAACCAGCACAGATACGCAGTATTTT
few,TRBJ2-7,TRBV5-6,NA,CASSLGRGRTEQYF,TGTGCCAGCAGCTTGGGCAGGGGAAGGACCGAGCAGTACTTC
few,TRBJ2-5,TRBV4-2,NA,CASSQTGEETQYF,TGTGCCAGCAGCCAAACCGGGGAAGAGACCCAGTACTTC
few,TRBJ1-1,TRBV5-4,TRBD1,CASSLNRGNTEAFF,TGTGCCAGCAGCTTGAACAGGGGGAACACTGAAGCTTTCTTT
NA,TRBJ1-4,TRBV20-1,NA,CSAAENEKLFF,TGCAGTGCTGCAGAAAATGAAAAACTGTTTTTT
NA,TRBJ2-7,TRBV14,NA,CASSPPGRSYEQYF,TGTGCCAGCAGCCCCCCGGGGCGGTCCTACGAGCAGTACTTC
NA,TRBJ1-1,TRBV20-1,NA,CSARGKGEAFF,TGCAGTGCTAGAGGAAAGGGGGAAGCTTTCTTT
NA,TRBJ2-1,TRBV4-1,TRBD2,CASSQDGTSGAQFF,TGCGCCAGCAGCCAAGATGGGACTAGCGGCGCACAGTTCTTC
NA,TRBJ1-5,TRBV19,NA,CASSPRQQNQPQHF,TGTGCCAGTAGTCCAAGACAGCAAAATCAGCCCCAGCATTTT
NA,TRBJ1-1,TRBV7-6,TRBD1,CASSPRTSGQLVEAFF,TGTGCCAGCAGCCCCCGTACCTCGGGACAGCTAGTTGAAGCTTTCTTT
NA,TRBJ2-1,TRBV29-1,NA,CSAATQTGVPFF,TGCAGCGCAGCAACTCAAACGGGGGTGCCGTTCTTC
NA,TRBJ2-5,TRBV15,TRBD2,CATRALAGGAGETQYF,TGTGCCACCAGAGCCTTAGCGGGGGGGGCCGGAGAGACCCAGTACTTC
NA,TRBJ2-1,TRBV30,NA,CAYSPGDRQFF,TGTGCGTACTCGCCCGGGGATCGGCAGTTCTTC
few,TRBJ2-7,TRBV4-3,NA,CASSQDFYEQYF,TGCGCCAGCAGCCAAGATTTTTACGAGCAGTACTTC
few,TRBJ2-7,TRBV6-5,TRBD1,CASRGQGLRGEQYF,TGTGCCAGCAGGGGACAGGGTTTAAGGGGGGAGCAGTACTTC